Listed here are 30 T cell receptor beta chains from one sample, sequenced in a study of cytomegalovirus exposure and HLA in healthy donors. The PCR made use of 60 Vbeta and 13 Jbeta primers. Assay: immunoSEQ multiplex PCR; the TCRdb copy retains only in-frame clones and omits some. Its table records around 190,000 clones. Source material: PBMCs. These receptors all stem from a woman between 25 and 40 years old in good health and CMV-seropositive.

The V call is TRBV7-2, the J call TRBJ2-2; D is undetermined. The ends were cut back, 4 bases at V and 1 base at J, with 7 bases in the middle. This CDR3 comprises 14 residues. Per germline, CDR1 SGHTA and CDR2 FQGNSA. As DNA, the CDR3 is TGTGCCAGCAGCTCGAGACAGAACACCGGGGAGCTGTTTTTT. It encodes CASSSRQNTGELFF.

V and J are TRBV28 and TRBJ2-5; 8 bases are shared with TRBD1. The CDR3 contains 17 residues. The ends lost 6 bases at V and 3 bases at J; junction bases unmatched: 15. Germline-derived CDR1 and CDR2 are MDHEN and SYDVKM. This CDR3 reads CASSRPPTGTGEETQYF. CDR3 DNA sequence: TGTGCCAGCAGCCGTCCTCCCACCGGGACAGGAGAAGAGACCCAGTACTTC.

CDR3: CASSLDSSLSYEQYF. In DNA form, the CDR3 reads TGTGCCAGCAGCTTAGATTCTAGCCTCTCCTACGAGCAGTACTTC. The V and J genes are TRBV7-2 and TRBJ2-7; tentative D call: TRBD2 (5 bases). The CDR3 runs 15 residues. V lost 1 base and J lost 0, with 10 bases in between. The germline gives CDR1 SGHTA, CDR2 FQGNSA.

The chain combines TRBV11-3 with TRBJ2-7; D not certain. Trimming removed 4 bases at V and 1 base at J, with 8 bases between. The CDR3 is 13 amino acids. Looked up from germline, CDR1 is SGHNT and CDR2 is YENEEA. The CDR3 loop is CASSSYKSYEQYF. The CDR3 nucleotides are TGTGCCAGCAGCTCCTATAAGTCCTACGAGCAGTACTTC.

The chain has TRBV6-1 and TRBJ2-1; 7 bases match TRBD1. The V gene's germline CDR1 is MNHNS and CDR2 SASEGT. The CDR3 has 14 amino acids. V shed 7 bases and J 0 bases; nucleotides not matched to a gene: 3. The CDR3 spells CASNWDSSYNEQFF. The CDR3 DNA follows: TGTGCCAGCAACTGGGACAGCTCCTACAATGAGCAGTTCTTC.

The chain combines TRBV5-6 with TRBJ1-1; TRBD1 matches at 7 bases. This CDR3 is built from 16 residues. The germline V gene has CDR1 SGHDT and CDR2 YYEEEE. The V gene end was trimmed by 0 bases and the J gene end by 1 base; junction bases not matched to a gene: 6. DNA for the CDR3: TGTGCCAGCAGCTTGGTCGGGGACAGAAAGAACACTGAAGCTTTCTTT. It encodes CASSLVGDRKNTEAFF.

The chain carries TRBV25-1 and TRBJ2-2; 8 positions match TRBD1. The CDR3 is 16 residues long. V was clipped by 5 bases and J by 6 bases; unmatched bases: 11. In germline, CDR1 is MGHDK, CDR2 SYGVNS. CDR3 sequence: CASSHSPTGVPGELFF. In DNA form, the CDR3 reads TGTGCCAGCAGTCACTCTCCGACAGGGGTTCCCGGGGAGCTGTTTTTT.

This sequence joins TRBV2 and TRBJ1-4, with D perhaps matching TRBD1 (5 bases). The CDR3 length is 15 residues. Germline lookup yields CDR1 SNHLY and CDR2 FYNNEI. Trimming pared 5 bases from V and 1 base from J, leaving 11 bases between. The CDR3 DNA follows: TGTGCCAGCAGTTCAATCCAGGGAACTAATGAAAAACTGTTTTTT. Translating gives CASSSIQGTNEKLFF.

CDR3 sequence: CASSPRQGKGEAFF. The CDR3, as DNA: TGTGCCAGTAGTCCCCGACAGGGAAAGGGTGAAGCTTTCTTT. The chain is built from TRBV19 and TRBJ1-1, with 7 positions matching TRBD1. Germline CDR1 and CDR2: LNHDA and SQIVND (reference sequence). The CDR3 sequence is 14 residues long. The V and J ends lost 5 bases and 7 bases, in that order; junction bases with no gene match: 10.

CDR3 sequence: CASSLEAGREGYTF. In DNA, the CDR3 is TGCGCCAGCAGCCTTGAGGCTGGGAGAGAGGGCTACACCTTC. The chain links TRBV4-3 to TRBJ1-2, with unresolved D. The CDR3 sequence is 14 residues long. Germline CDR1 reads LGHNA; CDR2 reads YSLEER. V shed 4 bases and J shed 8 bases, with 17 bases lying between them.

Written as DNA, the CDR3 is TGTGCCAGCAGTACGAGGTTTACCACAGATACGCAGTATTTT. It translates to CASSTRFTTDTQYF. The rearrangement joins TRBV27 to TRBJ2-3; D call uncertain. Trimming left V 5 bases short and J 2 bases short, with 11 bases between. The germline V gene has CDR1 MNHEY and CDR2 SMNVEV (reference sequence). This CDR3 contains 14 residues.

V gene TRBV4-1 combines with J gene TRBJ1-3; D is perhaps TRBD1 (5 bases). The germline V and J ends were trimmed by 1 base and 5 bases, with 18 bases remaining between them. The CDR3 has 17 residues. Germline CDR1 and CDR2: MGHRA and YSYEKL. CDR3 loop: CASSQGWSAGPRNTIYF. CDR3 bases: TGCGCCAGCAGCCAAGGGTGGTCCGCGGGACCACGAAACACCATATATTTT.

The chain is built from TRBV18 and TRBJ2-7; TRBD2 aligns across 7 bases. The junction had 9 bases not matched to a gene; V was cut back by 4 bases and J by 0 bases. The germline V gene encodes CDR1 KGHSH and CDR2 LQKENI. There are 16 residues in the CDR3. CDR3 residues: CASSLGGSSVSYEQYF. DNA of the CDR3: TGTGCCAGCTCACTCGGCGGGAGTTCAGTCTCCTACGAGCAGTACTTC.

This rearrangement joins TRBV4-1 to TRBJ2-1; D gene unclear. The CDR3 is 13 residues long. The ends were cut back, 0 bases at V and 11 bases at J, with 11 bases in the middle. Germline-derived CDR1 and CDR2 are MGHRA and YSYEKL. The CDR3 region is CASSQERGYKQFF. The CDR3 DNA follows: TGCGCCAGCAGCCAAGAAAGAGGCTATAAGCAGTTCTTC.

The DNA for the CDR3 is TGTGCCAGCAGCGCCCGACAACCCTCGAATTCACCCCTCCACTTT. It codes for CASSARQPSNSPLHF. The V and J genes are TRBV6-4 and TRBJ1-6; no reliable D call. Between the trimmed V and J ends, which lost 6 bases and 7 bases, there was a span of 16 bases. Germline-derived CDR1 and CDR2 are MRHNA and SNTAGT. The CDR3 runs to 15 residues.

This chain joins TRBV5-5 and TRBJ2-5; TRBD2 is a possible D gene (7 bases). Looked up from germline, CDR1 is SGHKS and CDR2 is YYEKEE (reference sequence). V was pared by 3 bases and J by 1 base, with 16 bases between. The CDR3 covers 16 residues. The CDR3 protein is CASSSFPGGPQETQYF. In DNA, the CDR3 is TGTGCCAGCAGCTCCTTCCCCGGGGGGCCCCAAGAGACCCAGTACTTC.

The chain joins TRBV5-1 to TRBJ2-2; TRBD2 agrees at 11 bases. This CDR3 is built from 14 residues. CDR1 SGHRS and CDR2 YFSETQ come from the germline V gene. J gave up 7 bases and V 3 bases, and 2 bases lay outside the gene matches. The CDR3 coding sequence is TGCGCCAGCAGCTCCGGGACTAGCGGCGGGGAGCTGTTTTTT. Translation: CASSSGTSGGELFF. Supplemented by reference TRBV5-1 and TRBJ2-2, the full variable domain reads KAGVTQTPRYLIKTRGQQVTLSCSPISGHRSVSWYQQTPGQGLQFLFEYFSETQRNKGNFPGRFSGRQFSNSRSEMNVSTLELGDSALYLCASSSGTSGGELFFGEGSRLTVL.

J is TRBJ2-6 and V is TRBV19, with D perhaps matching TRBD2 (5 bases). The CDR3 loop spans 16 amino acids. Trimming left V 8 bases short and J 1 base short, with 15 bases between. Germline V gene data show CDR1 as LNHDA and CDR2 as SQIVND (reference sequence). The CDR3 protein is CASSDPGRSGANVLTF. For the CDR3, the DNA is TGTGCCAGTTCCGACCCGGGAAGATCTGGGGCCAACGTCCTGACTTTC.

The chain has TRBV5-1 and TRBJ2-2, with 10 bases identical to TRBD2. Unmatched junction bases numbered 7, after V lost 4 bases and J lost 4 bases. The CDR3 spans 16 residues. CDR1 and CDR2 from the germline V gene are SGHRS and YFSETQ. In DNA, the CDR3 is TGCGCCAGCAGCCCCTTTAGCGGGGGGACCACCGGGGAGCTGTTTTTT. Protein sequence: CASSPFSGGTTGELFF.

The chain uses TRBV19 and TRBJ1-2; 10 nucleotides agree with TRBD1. In germline, CDR1 is LNHDA, CDR2 SQIVND (reference sequence). Trimming took 8 bases from V and 8 from J; bases not matched to a gene: 5. There are 12 residues in the CDR3. The CDR3 loop is CASETGGGGYTF. Here the CDR3 DNA reads TGTGCCAGTGAGACAGGGGGCGGAGGCTACACCTTC.

The J gene is TRBJ2-1, the V gene TRBV7-9, with D hard to call. This CDR3 is 14 amino acids long. Trimming removed 2 bases from V and 0 bases from J, with 5 bases in between. Looked up from germline, CDR1 is SEHNR and CDR2 is FQNEAQ (reference sequence). Here the CDR3 DNA reads TGTGCCAGCAGCTTATTCAACTCCTACAATGAGCAGTTCTTC. Protein sequence: CASSLFNSYNEQFF.

V usage is TRBV9 and J usage is TRBJ2-5; 8 bases are shared with TRBD2. The CDR3 sequence is 15 residues long. CDR1 SGDLS and CDR2 YYNGEE come from the germline V gene. After removal of 3 bases from V and 2 bases from J, the junction contained 6 bases not matched to a gene. The CDR3 here is CASSADGRGQETQYF. For the CDR3, the DNA is TGTGCCAGCAGCGCAGACGGGAGGGGACAAGAGACCCAGTACTTC.

The chain carries TRBV6-5 and TRBJ2-7; D unresolved. Per germline, CDR1 MNHEY and CDR2 SVGAGI. The CDR3 length is 14 residues. V gave up 2 bases and J gave up 3 bases, with 11 bases separating them. The CDR3 nucleotides read TGTGCCAGCAGTTACAGTATGCCGGGCTACGAGCAGTACTTC. Amino acids: CASSYSMPGYEQYF.

The chain is built from TRBV28 and TRBJ1-1; possible D gene TRBD1, 6 bases. The CDR3 consists of 12 residues. V was pared by 6 bases and J by 1 base, with 6 bases between. CDR1 is MDHEN and CDR2 is SYDVKM in the germline V gene. The CDR3 region has the DNA TGTGCCAGCAGGACAGGGAACACTGAAGCTTTCTTT. Translated: CASRTGNTEAFF.

This chain joins TRBV13 and TRBJ2-7; D uncertain. The V gene's germline CDR1 is PRHDT and CDR2 FYEKMQ (reference sequence). CDR3 length: 13 residues. The V end lost 0 bases, the J end lost 7 bases, and 10 bases lay between the germline ends. CDR3 amino acids: CASSLGPGLEQYF. The CDR3 DNA is TGTGCCAGCAGCTTAGGCCCTGGGCTGGAGCAGTACTTC.

The chain joins TRBV19 to TRBJ1-4; D remains unclear. V lost 5 bases and J lost 4, with 8 bases in between. The CDR3 totals 13 residues. The V gene's germline CDR1 is LNHDA and CDR2 SQIVND (reference sequence). This chain's CDR3 is CASSWRSNEKLFF. The CDR3 coding sequence is TGTGCCAGTAGTTGGCGGAGTAATGAAAAACTGTTTTTT.

The genes are TRBV6-6 and TRBJ2-1; tentative D call: TRBD2 (5 bases). Germline V gene data show CDR1 as MNHNY and CDR2 as SVGAGI (reference sequence). The CDR3 has 14 amino acids. V lost 5 bases and J lost 2, with 10 bases in between. The CDR3 sequence is CASSGGFTYNEQFF. CDR3 nucleotides: TGTGCCAGCAGTGGCGGGTTTACCTACAATGAGCAGTTCTTC.

The chain uses TRBV4-1 and TRBJ2-1, with 16 bases lining up with TRBD2. This CDR3 comprises 19 residues. V dropped 0 bases and J dropped 5; count of bases not matched to a gene: 7. Germline values: CDR1 MGHRA, CDR2 YSYEKL. CDR3 sequence: CASSQDTGLAGGRHNEQFF. The CDR3 bases are TGCGCCAGCAGCCAAGATACGGGACTAGCGGGAGGGCGGCACAATGAGCAGTTCTTC.

The gene calls are TRBV15 and TRBJ1-1; D might be TRBD1 (6 bases). The ends were cut back, 0 bases at V and 2 bases at J, with 13 bases in the middle. CDR1 is LNHNV and CDR2 is YYDKDF in the germline V gene (reference sequence). CDR3 length equals 16 residues. The CDR3 spells CATSRDRGTRNTEAFF. CDR3 DNA sequence: TGTGCCACCAGCAGAGATCGAGGGACAAGAAACACTGAAGCTTTCTTT.

This chain links TRBV30 with TRBJ2-5; 11 nucleotides align to TRBD2. V shed 2 bases and J 3 bases; nucleotides not matched to a gene: 2. The CDR3 runs to 14 residues. CDR1 is GTSNPN, CDR2 SVGIG, per germline (reference sequence). The CDR3 nucleotides are TGTGCCTGGAGTTCGGGACTAGCGGAAGAGACCCAGTACTTC. Protein sequence: CAWSSGLAEETQYF.